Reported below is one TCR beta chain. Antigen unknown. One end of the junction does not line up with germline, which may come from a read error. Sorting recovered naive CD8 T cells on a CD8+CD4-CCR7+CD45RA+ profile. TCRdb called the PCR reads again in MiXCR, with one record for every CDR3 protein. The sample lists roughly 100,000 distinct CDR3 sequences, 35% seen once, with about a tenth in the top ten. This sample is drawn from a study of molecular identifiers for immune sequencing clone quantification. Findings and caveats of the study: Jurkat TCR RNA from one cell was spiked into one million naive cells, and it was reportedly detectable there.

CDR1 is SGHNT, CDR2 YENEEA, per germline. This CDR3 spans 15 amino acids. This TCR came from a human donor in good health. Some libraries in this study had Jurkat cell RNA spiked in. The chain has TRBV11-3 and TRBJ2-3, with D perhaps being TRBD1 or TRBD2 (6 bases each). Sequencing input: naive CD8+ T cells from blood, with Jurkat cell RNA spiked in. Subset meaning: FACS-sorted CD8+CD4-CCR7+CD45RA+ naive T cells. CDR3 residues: CASSLRGRSTDMQYF. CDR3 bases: TGTGCCAGCTCCCTGAGGGGGAGGAGCACAGATATGCAGTATTTT.